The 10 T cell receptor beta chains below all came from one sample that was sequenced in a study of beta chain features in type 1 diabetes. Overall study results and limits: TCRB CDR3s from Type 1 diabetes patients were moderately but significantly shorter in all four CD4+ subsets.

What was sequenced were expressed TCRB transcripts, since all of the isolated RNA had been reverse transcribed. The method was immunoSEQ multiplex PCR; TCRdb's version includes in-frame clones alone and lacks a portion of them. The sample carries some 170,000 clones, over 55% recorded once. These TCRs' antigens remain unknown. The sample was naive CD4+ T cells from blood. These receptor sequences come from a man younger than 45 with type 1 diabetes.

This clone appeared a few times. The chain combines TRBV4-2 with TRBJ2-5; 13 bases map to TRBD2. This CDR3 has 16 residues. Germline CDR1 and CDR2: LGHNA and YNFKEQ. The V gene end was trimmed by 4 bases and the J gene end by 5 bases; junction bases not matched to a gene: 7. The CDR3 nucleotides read TGTGCCAGCAGCCCTCGACTAGCGGGGGGCCCCGAGACCCAGTACTTC. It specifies CASSPRLAGGPETQYF.

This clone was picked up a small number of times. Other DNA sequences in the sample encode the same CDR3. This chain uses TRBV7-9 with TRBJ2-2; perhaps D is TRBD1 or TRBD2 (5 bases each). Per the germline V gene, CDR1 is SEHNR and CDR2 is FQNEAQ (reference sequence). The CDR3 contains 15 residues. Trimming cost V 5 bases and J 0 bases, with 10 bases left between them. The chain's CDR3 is CASSHGTANTGELFF. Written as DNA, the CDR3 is TGTGCCAGCAGCCACGGGACCGCGAACACCGGGGAGCTGTTTTTT.

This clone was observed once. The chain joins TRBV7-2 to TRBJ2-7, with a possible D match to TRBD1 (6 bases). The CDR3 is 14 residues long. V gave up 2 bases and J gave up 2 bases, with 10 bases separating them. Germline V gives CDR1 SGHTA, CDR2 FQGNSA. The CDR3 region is CASSLPGHTYEQYF. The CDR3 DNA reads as TGTGCCAGCAGCTTACCGGGACACACCTACGAGCAGTACTTC.

CDR3 region: CASSSPSGGRADTQYF. CDR3 DNA: TGTGCCAGCAGCTCCCCTAGCGGGGGTAGGGCAGATACGCAGTATTTT. This chain links TRBV7-8 with TRBJ2-3, with 10 positions matching TRBD2. The CDR3 is 16 amino acids. V lost 4 bases and J lost 4; bases outside the gene matches: 8. Germline V gene data show CDR1 as SGHVS and CDR2 as FQNEAQ.

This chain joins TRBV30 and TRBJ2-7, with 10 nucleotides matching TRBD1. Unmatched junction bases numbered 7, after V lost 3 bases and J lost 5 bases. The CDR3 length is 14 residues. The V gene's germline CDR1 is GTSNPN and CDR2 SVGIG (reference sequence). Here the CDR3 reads CAWSQDRGIHEQYF. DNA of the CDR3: TGTGCCTGGAGCCAGGACAGGGGGATCCACGAGCAGTACTTC.

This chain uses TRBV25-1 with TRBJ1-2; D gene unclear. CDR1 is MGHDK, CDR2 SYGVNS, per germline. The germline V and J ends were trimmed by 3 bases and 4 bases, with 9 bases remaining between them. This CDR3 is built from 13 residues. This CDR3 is CASSDLASYGYTF. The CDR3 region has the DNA TGTGCCAGCAGTGATTTAGCGAGCTATGGCTACACCTTC.

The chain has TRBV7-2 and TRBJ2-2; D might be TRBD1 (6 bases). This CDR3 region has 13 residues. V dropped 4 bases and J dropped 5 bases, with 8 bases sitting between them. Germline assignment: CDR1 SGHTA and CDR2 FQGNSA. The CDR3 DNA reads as TGTGCCAGCAGCTCCGGACAGACCGGGGAGCTGTTTTTT. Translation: CASSSGQTGELFF.

The CDR3 DNA is TGCGCCAGCAGCCAGGGACTAGCGGGGGTCTACGAGCAGTACTTC. It translates to CASSQGLAGVYEQYF. The rearrangement joins TRBV4-3 to TRBJ2-7; 14 bases agree with TRBD2. The germline gives CDR1 LGHNA, CDR2 YSLEER. V shed 3 bases, J shed 3 bases, and the junction held 1 base outside the gene matches. The CDR3 has 15 residues.

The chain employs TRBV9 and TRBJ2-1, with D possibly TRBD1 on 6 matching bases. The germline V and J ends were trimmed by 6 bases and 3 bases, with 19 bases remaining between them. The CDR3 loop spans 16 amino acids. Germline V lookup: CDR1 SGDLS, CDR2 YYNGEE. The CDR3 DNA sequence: TGTGCCAGCACCCAATCCAGGGGTGGGTTCTACAATGAGCAGTTCTTC. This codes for CASTQSRGGFYNEQFF.

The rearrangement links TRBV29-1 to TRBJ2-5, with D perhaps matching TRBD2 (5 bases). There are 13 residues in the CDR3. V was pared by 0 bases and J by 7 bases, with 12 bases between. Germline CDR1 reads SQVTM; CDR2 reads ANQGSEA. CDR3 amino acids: CSVEDLAGGTQYF. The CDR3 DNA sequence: TGCAGCGTTGAAGATCTGGCGGGCGGGACCCAGTACTTC.